This TCR beta chain came from a study of T cells in Graves' hyperthyroidism and ophthalmopathy. Findings of the study overall: Most clonotypes expanded in the thyroid (above 0.001) were also present in blood.

The length of the CDR3 is 13 residues. Trimming stripped 5 bases from V and 5 bases from J, with 10 bases between. This clonotype was seen more than once but under ten times. Its cognate antigen is unknown. Amplification targeted TCR beta CDR3 regions from RNA transcripts. With the HTBI primer set, the TCR CDR3 went through a first round of RT-PCR. TCRdb independently ran MiXCR on the multiplex PCR reads; one entry per CDR3 protein. Altogether more than 450,000 distinct CDR3 sequences are present, around 15% being singletons, with the ten largest covering more than 11%. The sample consisted of blood. The receptor's source is a woman aged 40-49 years with Graves' hyperthyroidism. The chain uses TRBV12-3 or TRBV12-4 and TRBJ1-3; a weak D match, TRBD1 (6 bases). Here the CDR3 reads CASSPDSRNTIYF. The CDR3, as DNA: TGTGCCAGCAGTCCGGACAGTAGAAACACCATATATTTT.